The rows below give T cell receptor beta chains drawn from one sample of a study of Ad26.COV2.S vaccination and SARS-CoV-2 variants. This table comes from immunoSEQ multiplex PCR, and its TCRdb copy is limited to in-frame clones, with some not included. The table includes some 320,000 clones, roughly 80% detected once. Sequencing was performed on peripheral blood, taken in a trial of Ad26.COV2.S vaccine versus placebo. These receptors all stem from a person between 18 and 59 years old who received the Ad26.COV2.S COVID-19 vaccine or a placebo. Both conserved end residues are part of each CDR3. A D gene is named only where the DNA matches it firmly. Clone size is shown for a subset of rows, as once, few, many or a class of expanded clone.

D gene,V gene,J gene,clone size,CDR3 DNA,CDR3 protein
TRBD2,TRBV5-4,TRBJ2-5,once,TGTGCCAGCAGCTTATCGTGGGGAGGGGAGACCCAGTACTTC,CASSLSWGGETQYF
NA,TRBV29-1,TRBJ1-2,few,TGCAGCCTTACCAGGGTAGACTATGGCTACACCTTC,CSLTRVDYGYTF
NA,TRBV24-1,TRBJ2-5,NA,TGTGCCACCAGCTCAGGGTGGGAGACCCAGTACTTC,CATSSGWETQYF
TRBD1,TRBV5-1,TRBJ2-7,NA,TGCGCCAGCAGCTCAGAGGCAGGGGGCTCGTACGAGCAGTACTTC,CASSSEAGGSYEQYF
TRBD1,TRBV7-9,TRBJ2-7,NA,TGTGCCAGCAGCTGGACAGGGTCCTGGGACGAGCAGTACTTC,CASSWTGSWDEQYF
NA,TRBV24-1,TRBJ2-7,NA,TGTGCCACCAGTGCACCGAGCTCCTACGAGCAGTACTTC,CATSAPSSYEQYF
NA,TRBV25-1,TRBJ2-3,NA,TGTGCCAGCAGTGGCCCGAACACAGATACGCAGTATTTT,CASSGPNTDTQYF
TRBD1,TRBV27,TRBJ1-5,few,TGTGCCAGCAGCCCCGGGACAGGGGGCAATCAGCCCCAGCATTTT,CASSPGTGGNQPQHF
NA,TRBV27,TRBJ2-3,once,TGTGCCAGCAGTGACGTCGTATTGGGAATTCGCGGGTCTACGCAGTATTTT,CASSDVVLGIRGSTQYF
TRBD2,TRBV7-3,TRBJ2-5,NA,TGTGCCAGCAGCCGGACTAGCGGGGAAGGAGAGACCCAGTACTTC,CASSRTSGEGETQYF
TRBD1,TRBV28,TRBJ2-6,NA,TGTGCCAGCAGAACGACAGGGTCTGGGGCCAACGTCCTGACTTTC,CASRTTGSGANVLTF
NA,TRBV18,TRBJ1-3,once,TGTGCCAGCTCACCAACGGGGGTTCGACAAGGAAACACCATATATTTT,CASSPTGVRQGNTIYF
TRBD1,TRBV5-1,TRBJ1-4,NA,TGCGCCAGCAGCTTGGTAGCCGGGACAGGGTATGAAAAACTGTTTTTT,CASSLVAGTGYEKLFF
NA,TRBV29-1,TRBJ1-3,NA,TGCAGCGTTGGGGGGGGCTCTGGAAACACCATATATTTT,CSVGGGSGNTIYF
TRBD2,TRBV10-3,TRBJ2-5,NA,TGTGCCATCAGTGAGTCTGTTGTAGCGGGGGCCGAGACCCAGTACTTC,CAISESVVAGAETQYF
NA,TRBV6-4,TRBJ2-2,NA,TGTGCGGCCAGGGGAGACACCGGGGAGCTGTTTTTT,CAARGDTGELFF
NA,TRBV10-3,TRBJ1-2,once,TGTGCCATCAGTGATTCCAGGACCTTTAACTATGGCTACACCTTC,CAISDSRTFNYGYTF
TRBD1,TRBV5-1,TRBJ1-1,NA,TGCGCCAGCAGCTTGGGGCAGGGGGCGAACACTGAAGCTTTCTTT,CASSLGQGANTEAFF
TRBD1,TRBV5-1,TRBJ1-2,once,TGCGCCAGCAGCCTCGGGGACAGGGTCAGTAGCCGTGGCTACACCTTC,CASSLGDRVSSRGYTF
TRBD1,TRBV18,TRBJ1-4,NA,TGTGCCAGCTCGGAACAGGGGGCTGTGGAAAAACTGTTTTTT,CASSEQGAVEKLFF
TRBD2,TRBV2,TRBJ2-2,NA,TGTGCCAGCAGCGTACTAGCGGGGGGGCATACCGGGGAGCTGTTTTTT,CASSVLAGGHTGELFF
TRBD1,TRBV5-6,TRBJ2-7,NA,TGTGCCAGCAGCTTCGTCACAGGGGTGGGCTACGAGCAGTACTTC,CASSFVTGVGYEQYF
NA,TRBV30,TRBJ1-1,NA,TGTGCCTGGAGAAAACAGGGTGCCTTGGGCGAAGCTTTCTTT,CAWRKQGALGEAFF
NA,TRBV2,TRBJ1-5,NA,TGTGCCAGCAGTGAAACATCGATGTCAAATCAGCCCCAGCATTTT,CASSETSMSNQPQHF
NA,TRBV19,TRBJ1-6,few,TGTGCCAGTAGTATCGTCAAGGGCCCGGACTCACCCCTCCACTTT,CASSIVKGPDSPLHF
NA,TRBV3-1/TRBV3-2,TRBJ2-6,NA,TGTGCCAGCAGCCAAGGGTTGAGAAGCTCTGGGGCCAACGTCCTGACTTTC,CASSQGLRSSGANVLTF
NA,TRBV19,TRBJ2-1,NA,TGTGCCAGTAGTATAGTCAGCAGCCCGCCCTACAATGAGCAGTTCTTC,CASSIVSSPPYNEQFF
TRBD2,TRBV5-1,TRBJ2-1,NA,TGCGCCAGCAGCTTGAAGCCCGGGGGGGTCTCCTACAATGAGCAGTTCTTC,CASSLKPGGVSYNEQFF
NA,TRBV19,TRBJ1-4,NA,TGTGCCAGTACTCCTTCGACAGCAACTAATGAAAAACTGTTTTTT,CASTPSTATNEKLFF
NA,TRBV25-1,TRBJ2-5,once,TGTGCCAGCAGTGTGTCAGGGTCGGAGACCCAGTACTTC,CASSVSGSETQYF
NA,TRBV13,TRBJ2-7,NA,TGTGCCAGCAGCCCCGGGGCCGGCGAGCAGTACTTC,CASSPGAGEQYF
TRBD1,TRBV6-5,TRBJ2-2,NA,TGTGCCAGCAGTTCCCGACAGGGGAACACCGGGGAGCTGTTTTTT,CASSSRQGNTGELFF
NA,TRBV5-1,TRBJ1-4,NA,TGCGCCAGCAGCGGCGACGAGGGTTTTAATGAAAAACTGTTTTTT,CASSGDEGFNEKLFF
NA,TRBV11-3,TRBJ1-3,NA,TGTGCCAGCAGCTTAGACCCGCCTGTCTCTGGAAACACCATATATTTT,CASSLDPPVSGNTIYF
NA,TRBV9,TRBJ1-3,NA,TGTGCCAGCAGCTCTGACAATTGGGGAAGGGGCTCTGGAAACACCATATATTTT,CASSSDNWGRGSGNTIYF
TRBD1,TRBV5-1,TRBJ2-3,NA,TGCGCCAGCAGCTTGGATCGCCAGGGGGCGACAGATACGCAGTATTTT,CASSLDRQGATDTQYF
TRBD1,TRBV10-3,TRBJ2-7,NA,TGTGCCATCAGTGAAGAGAGGGCAGGGGGTAGATACGAGCAGTACTTC,CAISEERAGGRYEQYF
TRBD1,TRBV11-2,TRBJ1-6,NA,TGTGCCAGCAGCCTCGGACAGGCTTATAATTCACCCCTCCACTTT,CASSLGQAYNSPLHF